The 25 T cell receptor beta chains below come from one sample, sequenced in a study of CD8 T cells in Susac syndrome. RNA, at about 0.5 to 1 ug, was reverse transcribed with random hexamers. From the immunoSEQ multiplex PCR reads, TCRdb called clonotypes with MiXCR, one entry per CDR3 protein. This sample carries under 550,000 distinct CDR3 sequences, approximately 85% of them seen once, and the ten largest clones take 0.12%. What was sequenced was CD8+ T cells from PBMCs. The receptors were sampled from a human donor with multiple sclerosis.

V and J are TRBV7-9 and TRBJ2-1; D ambiguous. This CDR3 contains 16 residues. Per germline, CDR1 SEHNR and CDR2 FQNEAQ (reference sequence). V lost 1 base, J lost 6 bases, and 16 bases lay in between. The CDR3 sequence is CASSLVGPRMFNEQFF. The DNA of the CDR3 is TGTGCCAGCAGCTTAGTAGGGCCGAGGATGTTCAATGAGCAGTTCTTC.

The CDR3 DNA is TGTGCCAGCAGCCGGGTGGAGGGGACCGGGGCCAACGTCCTGACTTTC. It specifies CASSRVEGTGANVLTF. The chain employs TRBV7-9 and TRBJ2-6, with a weak D call TRBD2 (6 bases). From germline, CDR1 is SEHNR and CDR2 FQNEAQ (reference sequence). The CDR3 spans 16 residues. Trimming took off 5 bases at V and 4 bases at J, with 15 bases between the two ends.

The chain couples TRBV7-2 to TRBJ2-1; 8 bases line up with TRBD2. The CDR3 has 15 residues. Trimming removed 4 bases from V and 2 bases from J; junction bases left unmatched: 4. The germline V gene has CDR1 SGHTA and CDR2 FQGNSA. This CDR3 is CASSYLAGTYNEQFF. The CDR3 nucleotides are TGTGCCAGCAGCTATCTAGCGGGCACCTACAATGAGCAGTTCTTC.

This chain connects TRBV12-3 or TRBV12-4 to TRBJ1-2; TRBD1 is a possible D gene (5 bases). The V end lost 0 bases, the J end lost 7 bases, and 12 bases lay between the germline ends. The CDR3 spans 14 residues. The CDR3 nucleotides read TGTGCCAGCAGTTTAGCCTGGGGGTGGGGTGGCTACACCTTC. Translation: CASSLAWGWGGYTF.

The V call is TRBV4-1, the J call TRBJ1-6; D is unresolved. This CDR3 is 14 amino acids long. Germline V gives CDR1 MGHRA, CDR2 YSYEKL. The germline V and J ends were trimmed by 1 base and 8 bases, with 9 bases remaining between them. Here the CDR3 reads CASSQALSDSPLHF. CDR3 coding DNA: TGCGCCAGCAGCCAAGCCTTATCCGATTCACCCCTCCACTTT.

The DNA for the CDR3 is TGTGCCAGCAGCCCACCCGGGACAGGGGTTATAGATGGCTACACCTTC. Translated, it gives CASSPPGTGVIDGYTF. The V call is TRBV5-6, the J call TRBJ1-2; TRBD1 matches 10 bases. This CDR3 spans 16 amino acids. Trimming took 4 bases from V and 6 from J; bases not matched to a gene: 12. Germline values: CDR1 SGHDT, CDR2 YYEEEE.

The chain links TRBV9 to TRBJ1-1, with D possibly matching TRBD1 (5 bases). The CDR3 covers 14 residues. The germline V gene has CDR1 SGDLS and CDR2 YYNGEE. The V end lost 1 base, the J end lost 4 bases, and 11 bases lay between the germline ends. The CDR3 protein is CASSVHRIGTEAFF. CDR3 DNA: TGTGCCAGCAGCGTACACAGGATAGGCACTGAAGCTTTCTTT.

The gene calls are TRBV20-1 and TRBJ2-7, with 7 bases lining up with TRBD1. The CDR3 spans 14 residues. With V trimmed by 5 bases and J by 2 bases, 9 bases remained unmatched. Germline loops: CDR1 DFQATT, CDR2 SNEGSKA (reference sequence). The CDR3 loop is CSARPGTEPYEQYF. CDR3 coding DNA: TGCAGTGCTCGACCCGGGACAGAACCCTACGAGCAGTACTTC.

This chain uses TRBV6-5 with TRBJ1-1, with TRBD1 matching over 8 bases. In germline, CDR1 is MNHEY, CDR2 SVGAGI. The CDR3 totals 15 residues. The V gene end was trimmed by 6 bases and the J gene end by 0 bases; junction bases not matched to a gene: 6. The CDR3 coding sequence is TGTGCCAGCAGCGTGGGACAGGCCATGAACACTGAAGCTTTCTTT. Its protein is CASSVGQAMNTEAFF.

The chain combines TRBV6-1 with TRBJ2-7; TRBD1 agrees at 7 bases. CDR1 MNHNS and CDR2 SASEGT come from the germline V gene. CDR3 length equals 14 residues. The ends lost 1 base at V and 2 bases at J; junction bases unmatched: 2. CDR3 sequence (DNA): TGTGCCAGCAGTGAAGACAGGGGAACCTACGAGCAGTACTTC. This codes for CASSEDRGTYEQYF.

V and J are TRBV2 and TRBJ1-2; 7 positions agree with TRBD1. With 2 bases clipped from V and 2 bases from J, the junction kept 5 bases outside the gene matches. The CDR3 spans 15 residues. In germline, CDR1 is SNHLY, CDR2 FYNNEI. CDR3 loop: CASSELTGPNYGYTF. For the CDR3, the DNA is TGTGCCAGCAGTGAACTGACAGGGCCCAACTATGGCTACACCTTC.

The chain joins TRBV20-1 to TRBJ2-7, with TRBD2 identical over 8 bases. The CDR3 contains 13 residues. The ends lost 6 bases at V and 4 bases at J; junction bases unmatched: 8. Germline V gene sequence: CDR1 DFQATT, CDR2 SNEGSKA (reference sequence). CDR3 amino acids: CSAEGLDPYEQYF. The CDR3 DNA reads TGCAGTGCCGAGGGACTAGACCCGTACGAGCAGTACTTC.

This rearrangement joins TRBV20-1 to TRBJ2-7, with 8 bases that match TRBD2. Germline V gene sequence: CDR1 DFQATT, CDR2 SNEGSKA (reference sequence). V trimming: 0 bases; J trimming: 0 bases; junction bases outside the gene matches: 13. The CDR3 loop spans 18 amino acids. The CDR3 nucleotides read TGCAGTGCTAGAGATCGGACCCCCGGGGGGGTCCTCTCCTACGAGCAGTACTTC. Its protein is CSARDRTPGGVLSYEQYF.

This clonotype was counted between two and nine times. A read error may produce the germline difference seen at one junction end. The chain uses TRBV7-7 and TRBJ2-7; D unclear. The CDR3 is made up of 13 amino acids. Germline CDR1 reads SSHAT; CDR2 reads FNYEAQ (reference sequence). CDR3 sequence: CASSLAKGYEQYF. The CDR3 nucleotides read TGTGCTAGCAGCTTAGCAAAAGGGTACGAGCAGTACTTC.

The V call is TRBV5-1, the J call TRBJ2-1, with D possibly matching TRBD1 (7 bases). The V end lost 8 bases, the J end lost 5 bases, and 23 bases lay between the germline ends. The CDR3 runs 16 residues. Germline lookup yields CDR1 SGHRS and CDR2 YFSETQ. The CDR3 nucleotides read TGCGCCAGTCGTGAGGGTGACAGGGAGGCACACAATGAGCAGTTCTTC. This sequence encodes CASREGDREAHNEQFF.

The chain uses TRBV28 and TRBJ1-2; 9 bases map to TRBD1. The CDR3 is 16 amino acids. Germline trimming cut 5 bases from V and 2 bases from J; bases unmatched to any gene: 9. The germline CDR1 and CDR2 sequences are MDHEN and SYDVKM. In DNA, the CDR3 is TGTGCCAGCAGTCACCGGGACAGGGAGTCGAACTATGGCTACACCTTC. Its protein is CASSHRDRESNYGYTF.

This clonotype was recorded only once. The chain uses TRBV4-1 and TRBJ1-1; 8 positions match TRBD1. The CDR3 runs 16 residues. CDR1 is MGHRA and CDR2 is YSYEKL in the germline V gene. Unmatched junction bases numbered 7, after V lost 4 bases and J lost 0 bases. The CDR3 bases are TGCGCCAGCAGCCCTCGACAGGGGCTAATGAACACTGAAGCTTTCTTT. Protein product: CASSPRQGLMNTEAFF.

The table lists this clonotype with a few counts. The rearrangement uses TRBV6-1 and TRBJ1-1; D not certain. The germline V gene has CDR1 MNHNS and CDR2 SASEGT. The CDR3 covers 12 residues. V gave up 2 bases and J gave up 10 bases, with 11 bases separating them. CDR3 sequence (DNA): TGTGCCAGCAGTGAAAACTCAATAGGAGCTTTCTTT. Translating gives CASSENSIGAFF.

This rearrangement joins TRBV11-2 to TRBJ1-1; 10 bases are shared with TRBD1. CDR1 and CDR2 from the germline V gene are SGHAT and FQNNGV. J was trimmed by 5 bases and V by 5 bases; bases with no gene match: 14. This CDR3 region has 17 residues. This chain's CDR3 is CASSPLTGTGDNTEAFF. CDR3 sequence (DNA): TGTGCCAGCAGCCCTCTGACCGGGACAGGGGATAATACTGAAGCTTTCTTT.

This clonotype is a singleton in its sample. The chain employs TRBV28 and TRBJ1-1; TRBD1 is a possible D gene (5 bases). V lost 4 bases and J 5 bases, leaving 17 bases between the germline ends. CDR3 length: 15 amino acids. Germline V CDR1 and CDR2: MDHEN, SYDVKM. The CDR3 DNA reads as TGTGCCAGCAGTTGGCCCGGGGGTTCTCGAACTGAAGCTTTCTTT. This codes for CASSWPGGSRTEAFF.

This clonotype was picked up one time. This chain joins TRBV13 and TRBJ2-3; 10 nucleotides agree with TRBD1. CDR1 is PRHDT and CDR2 is FYEKMQ in the germline V gene (reference sequence). The length of the CDR3 is 16 residues. The junction had 5 bases not matched to a gene; V was cut back by 3 bases and J by 2 bases. CDR3 in amino acids: CASSFDRGPSTDTQYF. The CDR3, as DNA: TGTGCCAGCAGCTTTGACAGGGGGCCCTCCACAGATACGCAGTATTTT.

Only a few counts were recorded for this clonotype. The chain links TRBV4-1 to TRBJ2-7; perhaps TRBD2 as D (6 bases). The CDR3 runs to 14 residues. V was cut by 5 bases and J by 6 bases, with 17 bases left in between. The germline V gene has CDR1 MGHRA and CDR2 YSYEKL. CDR3 sequence: CASSSPGGAGEQYF. Written as DNA, the CDR3 is TGCGCCAGCAGCTCCCCTGGAGGGGCGGGCGAGCAGTACTTC.

V and J are TRBV4-2 and TRBJ1-1, with D unclear. CDR3 length equals 15 residues. CDR1 LGHNA and CDR2 YNFKEQ come from the germline V gene. Trimming cost V 0 bases and J 0 bases, with 8 bases left between them. Here the CDR3 reads CASSQEVGMNTEAFF. The CDR3 nucleotides are TGTGCCAGCAGCCAAGAAGTTGGGATGAACACTGAAGCTTTCTTT.

V is TRBV13 and J is TRBJ2-3, with D unclear. The V gene's germline CDR1 is PRHDT and CDR2 FYEKMQ (reference sequence). The V and J ends lost 5 bases and 0 bases respectively, with 21 bases between them. The CDR3 length is 18 residues. The CDR3 nucleotides read TGTGCCAGCAGCGTCCCCCAGGCCTTCACTGCCAGCACAGATACGCAGTATTTT. Protein: CASSVPQAFTASTDTQYF.

The CDR3 bases are TGTGCCAGCGCACCTCCCGTAGCAGTTCTCCAGCCCCAGCATTTT. It yields the protein CASAPPVAVLQPQHF. This chain connects TRBV6-1 to TRBJ1-5, with D unclear. This CDR3 is 15 amino acids long. Trimming took 8 bases from V and 7 from J, leaving 21 bases between them. Germline V CDR1 and CDR2: MNHNS, SASEGT.